The clone carrying this T cell receptor beta chain was seen ten or more times. This sample stems from a study of response to subunit inactivated influenza vaccine. One entry per CDR3 protein, called by TCRdb with MiXCR from the RT-PCR reads. Of a few hundred thousand distinct CDR3 sequences listed, less than 25% are singletons. The germline V gene encodes CDR1 SEHNR and CDR2 FQNEAQ (reference sequence). The CDR3 length is 15 residues. The junction had 7 bases not matched to a gene; V was cut back by 3 bases and J by 3 bases. The TCR originated in a man aged 45 to 70 who received an inactivated influenza vaccine. The chain couples TRBV7-9 to TRBJ2-7; 8 nucleotides line up with TRBD1. Sample: PBMCs from blood, taken less than 22 months after vaccination. CDR3 sequence reads: CASSFGTGKGYEQYF. CDR3 nucleotides: TGTGCCAGCAGCTTCGGGACAGGAAAAGGCTACGAGCAGTACTTC.